A selection of T cell receptor beta chains follows, all from one sample in a study of memory CD4+ T cells and cytomegalovirus serostatus. Clones were read by immunoSEQ multiplex PCR, and TCRdb kept only the in-frame ones, dropping some. The sample consists of about 82,000 clones, over 80% of them appearing once. Sequencing was done on a sample of memory CD4+ T cells from blood. All receptors come from an adult in good health and CMV-seronegative. CDR3s include the opening cysteine and the closing phenylalanine or tryptophan. D genes are given only for firm matches. Rows may omit the clone size; those that give it use once, few, many or a size class.

V	D	J	size	DNA	CDR3
TRBV5-1	-	TRBJ2-7	once	TGCGCCAGCAGCCCGGGACGGGAAGTCGAGCAGTACTTC	CASSPGREVEQYF
TRBV5-4	-	TRBJ2-7	-	TGTGCCAGCAGCTTAAACAGCGAGCAGTACTTC	CASSLNSEQYF
TRBV27	-	TRBJ2-7	-	TGTGCCAGCAGAACCTTCAGGGGAAACTCCTACGAGCAGTACTTC	CASRTFRGNSYEQYF
TRBV2	-	TRBJ1-5	-	TGTGCCACCCAACAGGGTAGCAATCAGCCCCAGCATTTT	CATQQGSNQPQHF
TRBV10-1	-	TRBJ1-1	-	TGCGCCAGCAGCCCCTTCGGGGGAACTGAAGCTTTCTTT	CASSPFGGTEAFF
TRBV2	TRBD1	TRBJ2-2	-	TGTGCCAGCAGAGGGACAGGGATGAACACCGGGGAGCTGTTTTTT	CASRGTGMNTGELFF
TRBV10-3	TRBD1	TRBJ2-3	-	TGTGCCATCGGGGCGGGACAGGGGGCCGTCACAGATACGCAGTATTTT	CAIGAGQGAVTDTQYF
TRBV6-1	-	TRBJ2-2	-	TGTGCCAGCTCCAGGATGCCCGGGGAGCTGTTTTTT	CASSRMPGELFF
TRBV29-1	-	TRBJ1-5	-	TGCAGCGTAGGCCCCTTAGACGGGAATCAGCCCCAGCATTTT	CSVGPLDGNQPQHF
TRBV5-1	-	TRBJ1-6	few	TGCGCCAGCAGCTTGGAGCCTGGCTCCTATAATTCACCCCTCCACTTT	CASSLEPGSYNSPLHF
TRBV18	TRBD2	TRBJ2-7	-	TGTGCCAGCTCCCTCGGGGGGGGAAGCTACGAGCAGTACTTC	CASSLGGGSYEQYF
TRBV5-4	TRBD1	TRBJ2-2	-	TGTGCCAGCAGCTTGGCCAGGGGGCCGAACACCGGGGAGCTGTTTTTT	CASSLARGPNTGELFF
TRBV11-1	TRBD1	TRBJ2-7	-	TGTGCCAGCAGCTCCCCCCCGACAGGGGACTACGAGCAGTACTTC	CASSSPPTGDYEQYF
TRBV27	-	TRBJ2-2	-	TGTGCCAGCAGGTTCTGGGGGGACACCGGGGAGCTGTTTTTT	CASRFWGDTGELFF
TRBV6-5	-	TRBJ1-5	-	TGTGCGAGTCAGAGGGGGTCTAGCAATCAGCCCCAGCATTTT	CASQRGSSNQPQHF
TRBV4-2	TRBD1	TRBJ1-2	once	TGTGCCAGCAGCCAAGAAATCGGAGTGACAGGGGGCAACTATGGCTACACCTTC	CASSQEIGVTGGNYGYTF
TRBV7-8	-	TRBJ2-1	-	TGTGCCAGCAGTTACCCGGGGATCAATGAGCAGTTCTTC	CASSYPGINEQFF
TRBV7-8	TRBD1	TRBJ2-7	-	TGTGCCAGCAGCGCAACCGGGACAGGGGGGAAAGAGGACGAGCAGTACTTC	CASSATGTGGKEDEQYF
TRBV7-3	-	TRBJ1-6	-	TGTGCCAGCAGCCCCTCCGCAGGGCCCAATTCACCCCTCCACTTT	CASSPSAGPNSPLHF
TRBV19	TRBD1	TRBJ2-7	-	TGTGCCAGTAGCCGGACAGGGTCCTACGAGCAGTACTTC	CASSRTGSYEQYF
TRBV5-1	-	TRBJ1-6	-	TGCGCCAGCAGCCCGGGACGTCGTGATTCACCCCTCCACTTT	CASSPGRRDSPLHF
TRBV18	TRBD2	TRBJ2-7	-	TGTGCCAGCTCACCACCGGGACTAGCGGGAGAGCAGTACTTC	CASSPPGLAGEQYF
TRBV5-1	-	TRBJ2-7	-	TGCGCCAGCAGCTTGTCACCGGGGCCCTCCTACGAGCAGTACTTC	CASSLSPGPSYEQYF
TRBV5-1	TRBD1	TRBJ2-7	once	TGCGCCAGCGGGACAGGGACAGGGTCCTACGAGCAGTACTTC	CASGTGTGSYEQYF
TRBV7-9	TRBD1	TRBJ1-1	-	TGTGCCAGCAGCTATGGGACAGGGGAAGGTACTGAAGCTTTCTTT	CASSYGTGEGTEAFF
TRBV2	-	TRBJ1-1	-	TGTGCCAGCAGTGGGGTCAGTCGGAACACTGAAGCTTTCTTT	CASSGVSRNTEAFF
TRBV2	TRBD2	TRBJ2-5	few	TGTGCCAGCAGTGATCCAGCGGGGATAGAGACCCAGTACTTC	CASSDPAGIETQYF
TRBV10-3	-	TRBJ1-1	-	TGTGCCATCAGTGTGCAAGGGGAGGAGACTGAAGCTTTCTTT	CAISVQGEETEAFF
TRBV28	-	TRBJ1-1	once	TGTGCCAGCAGTTTCGGGAGGGGGACGGGCACTGAAGCTTTCTTT	CASSFGRGTGTEAFF
TRBV2	-	TRBJ2-6	-	TGTGCCAGCAGCGGGAGATTCGGACAGGCCAACGTCCTGACTTTC	CASSGRFGQANVLTF
TRBV19	TRBD1	TRBJ1-2	-	TGTGCCACCAAGAGAGAGGCGGGCAGGGGGCCATATGGCTACACCTTC	CATKREAGRGPYGYTF
TRBV19	TRBD1	TRBJ2-3	-	TGTGCCAGTAGTACCGGGACAGGGAGCACAGATACGCAGTATTTT	CASSTGTGSTDTQYF
TRBV5-8	TRBD2	TRBJ2-3	-	TGTGCCAGCACCCTACTAGCGGGGGGCGATACGCAGTATTTT	CASTLLAGGDTQYF
TRBV7-3	-	TRBJ1-2	-	TGTGCCAGCAGCTTAAACTCAGGGCACTATGGCTACACCTTC	CASSLNSGHYGYTF
TRBV4-3	TRBD1	TRBJ1-2	-	TGCGCCAGCAGCCCACGGACAGGGTCTAACTATGGCTACACCTTC	CASSPRTGSNYGYTF
TRBV6-4	TRBD2	TRBJ2-2	-	TGTGCCAGCAGGAGGACTAGCGTCGGGGAGCTGTTTTTT	CASRRTSVGELFF
TRBV18	TRBD2	TRBJ2-2	-	TGTGCCAGCTCACCAAGCGGGGGATCGAACACCGGGGAGCTGTTTTTT	CASSPSGGSNTGELFF
TRBV13	-	TRBJ1-1	-	TGTGCCAGCAGCTTAGATGGGAGGCGGGTCACTGAAGCTTTCTTT	CASSLDGRRVTEAFF
TRBV6-5	TRBD1	TRBJ2-5	-	TGTGCCAGCAGTTACCTGGGACAGGGTAAAGAGACCCAGTACTTC	CASSYLGQGKETQYF
TRBV5-1	-	TRBJ2-3	-	TGCGCCAGCAGCCCGGCGACTAGCACAGATACGCAGTATTTT	CASSPATSTDTQYF
TRBV5-4	TRBD1	TRBJ1-2	few	TGTGCCAGCAGCCGGACAGGGGATTATGGCTACACCTTC	CASSRTGDYGYTF
TRBV9	-	TRBJ2-1	-	TGTGCCAGCAGCGATAGCTACAATGAGCAGTTCTTC	CASSDSYNEQFF
TRBV30	TRBD1	TRBJ2-7	-	TGTGCCTGGAGGCCCGTCGGGACAGGGCCCTACGAGCAGTACTTC	CAWRPVGTGPYEQYF
TRBV28	-	TRBJ1-6	-	TGTGCCAGCAGTACCGGTGGGACGGAAAATTCACCCCTCCACTTT	CASSTGGTENSPLHF
TRBV6-5	-	TRBJ1-1	-	TGTGCCAGCAGTTACTCACTGGGCGGCACGAACACTGAAGCTTTCTTT	CASSYSLGGTNTEAFF
TRBV30	-	TRBJ1-2	few	TGTGCCTGGAGTGTAATGAGAGGGGCCGGCTACACCTTC	CAWSVMRGAGYTF
TRBV5-1	TRBD1	TRBJ1-6	-	TGCGCCAGCAGCCCGACAGGGATGGATTCACCCCTCCACTTT	CASSPTGMDSPLHF
TRBV18	TRBD1	TRBJ1-5	-	TGTGCCAGCTCTCAAGGACAGGGAAGCAATCAGCCCCAGCATTTT	CASSQGQGSNQPQHF
TRBV9	-	TRBJ1-5	-	TGTGCCAGCACCTTGCGGGGGCGGCGGCCCCAACATTTT	CASTLRGRRPQHF
TRBV7-8	-	TRBJ2-5	-	TGTGCCATCCTGGGGGGGCAGGCGACCCAGTACTTC	CAILGGQATQYF
TRBV6-5	-	TRBJ1-1	-	TGTGCCAGCAGTTTTCCGGGGGGTGCTGAAGCTTTCTTT	CASSFPGGAEAFF
TRBV5-1	TRBD1	TRBJ2-7	-	TGCGCCAGCAGCGTTCTGGGACAGGGTATACACGAGCAGTACTTC	CASSVLGQGIHEQYF
TRBV5-6	-	TRBJ1-2	-	TGTGCCAGCAGCTTGGGAGAATACCGTGGCTACACCTTC	CASSLGEYRGYTF
TRBV7-9	TRBD1	TRBJ1-1	few	TGTGCCAGCAGCCGGACAGGGGAGGGCACTGAAGCTTTCTTT	CASSRTGEGTEAFF
TRBV6-5	-	TRBJ2-7	-	TGTGCCAGCAGTTACTCATCCCAGTCCTACGAGCAGTACTTC	CASSYSSQSYEQYF
TRBV30	-	TRBJ2-1	-	TGTGCCTGGAGTGTGACAGCCTACAATGAGCAGTTCTTC	CAWSVTAYNEQFF
TRBV2	-	TRBJ1-5	-	TGTGCCAGCAAACTGCAGGGCGATCAGCCCCAGCATTTT	CASKLQGDQPQHF
TRBV20-1	-	TRBJ1-4	-	TGCAGTGCTAGGGGTAATGAAAAACTGTTTTTT	CSARGNEKLFF